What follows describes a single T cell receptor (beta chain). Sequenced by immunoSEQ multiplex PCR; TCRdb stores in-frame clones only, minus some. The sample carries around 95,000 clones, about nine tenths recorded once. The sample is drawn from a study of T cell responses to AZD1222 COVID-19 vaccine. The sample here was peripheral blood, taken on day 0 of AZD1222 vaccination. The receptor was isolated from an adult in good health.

Written as DNA, the CDR3 is TGTGCCAGCAGCTTAGGGCAGGGGGTCGCCTACAATGAGCAGTTCTTC. This encodes CASSLGQGVAYNEQFF. This rearrangement joins TRBV9 to TRBJ2-1, with 7 bases matching TRBD1. CDR3 size: 16 residues. The V and J ends lost 4 bases and 2 bases, in that order; junction bases with no gene match: 9. Looked up from germline, CDR1 is SGDLS and CDR2 is YYNGEE.